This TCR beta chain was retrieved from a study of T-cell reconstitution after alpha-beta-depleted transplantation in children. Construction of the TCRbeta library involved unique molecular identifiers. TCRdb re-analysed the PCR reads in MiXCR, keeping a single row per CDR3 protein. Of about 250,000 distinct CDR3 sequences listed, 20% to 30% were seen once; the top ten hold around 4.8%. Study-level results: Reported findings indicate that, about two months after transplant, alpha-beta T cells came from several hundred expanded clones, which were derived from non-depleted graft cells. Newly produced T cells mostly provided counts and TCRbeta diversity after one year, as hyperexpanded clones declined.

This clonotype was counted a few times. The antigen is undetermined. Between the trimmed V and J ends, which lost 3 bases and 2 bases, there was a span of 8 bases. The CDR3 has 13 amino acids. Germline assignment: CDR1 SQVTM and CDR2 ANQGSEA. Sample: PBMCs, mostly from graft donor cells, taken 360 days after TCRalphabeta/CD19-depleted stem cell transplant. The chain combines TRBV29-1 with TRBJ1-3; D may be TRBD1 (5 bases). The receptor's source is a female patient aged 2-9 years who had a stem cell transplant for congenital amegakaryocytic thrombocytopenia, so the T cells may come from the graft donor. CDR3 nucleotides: TGCAGCGTTGAGGAACAGGCTGGAAACACCATATATTTT. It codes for CSVEEQAGNTIYF. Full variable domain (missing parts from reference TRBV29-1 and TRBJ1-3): SAVISQKPSRDICQRGTSLTIQCQVDSQVTMMFWYRQQPGQSLTLIATANQGSEATYESGFVIDKFPISRPNLTFSTLTVSNMSPEDSSIYLCSVEEQAGNTIYFGEGSWLTVV.